This TCR beta chain was identified in a study of blood T cell repertoires in COVID-19. This clone was seen a single time. After removal of 2 bases from V and 10 bases from J, the junction contained 6 bases not matched to a gene. The CDR3 consists of 15 residues. The germline V gene encodes CDR1 MNHNS and CDR2 SASEGT. In the source study's methods: It was from reference gene primer amplification that nucleated cell counts were estimated. Data came from immunoSEQ multiplex PCR; TCRdb stores just in-frame clones and leaves some out. V, J and clone size were drawn from that table, and D and trimming were deduced from the DNA. Here the sample spans about 49,000 clones, 65% to 90% being singletons.

The clonotype originates from a woman aged 80 or over with COVID-19, enrolled during active disease. The chain employs TRBV6-1 and TRBJ2-1, with TRBD2 matching over 12 bases. Sequencing was carried out using peripheral blood. The CDR3 coding sequence is TGTGCCAGCAGTGAACTAGCGGGAGGGCCAGGGGAGCAGTTCTTC. Protein: CASSELAGGPGEQFF.